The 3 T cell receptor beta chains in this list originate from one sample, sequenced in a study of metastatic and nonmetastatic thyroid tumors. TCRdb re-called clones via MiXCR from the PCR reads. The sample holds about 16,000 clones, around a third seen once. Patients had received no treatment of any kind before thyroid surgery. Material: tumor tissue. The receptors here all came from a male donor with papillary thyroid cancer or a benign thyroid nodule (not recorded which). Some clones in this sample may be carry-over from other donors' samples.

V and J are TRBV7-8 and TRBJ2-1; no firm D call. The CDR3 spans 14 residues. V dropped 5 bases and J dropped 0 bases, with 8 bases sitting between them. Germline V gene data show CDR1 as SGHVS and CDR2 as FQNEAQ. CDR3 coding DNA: TGTGCCAGCAGCCCCCCCCCCTCCTACAATGAGCAGTTCTTC. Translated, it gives CASSPPPSYNEQFF. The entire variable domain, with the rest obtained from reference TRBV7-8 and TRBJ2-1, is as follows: GAGVSQSPRYKVAKRGQDVALRCDPISGHVSLFWYQQALGQGPEFLTYFQNEAQLDKSGLPSDRFFAERPEGSVSTLKIQRTQQEDSAVYLCASSPPPSYNEQFFGPGTRLTVL.

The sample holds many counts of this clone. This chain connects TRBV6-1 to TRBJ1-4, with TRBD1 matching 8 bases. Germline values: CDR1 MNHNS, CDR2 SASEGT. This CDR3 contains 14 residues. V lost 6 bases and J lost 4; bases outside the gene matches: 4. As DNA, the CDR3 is TGTGCCAGCAGCAATGGACAGGGTAATGAAAAACTGTTTTTT. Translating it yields CASSNGQGNEKLFF.

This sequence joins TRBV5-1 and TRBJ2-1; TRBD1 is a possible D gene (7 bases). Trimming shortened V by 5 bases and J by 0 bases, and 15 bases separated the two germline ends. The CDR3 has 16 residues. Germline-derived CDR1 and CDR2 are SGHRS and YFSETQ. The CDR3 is CASRHSGGSSYNEQFF. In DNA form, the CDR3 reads TGCGCCAGCAGGCATTCAGGGGGGAGCTCCTACAATGAGCAGTTCTTC.